Here is one T cell receptor beta chain with its context. The record originates from a study of blood T cell repertoires in COVID-19. The CDR3 is made up of 16 amino acids. V was pared by 5 bases and J by 3 bases, with 10 bases of the junction left unmatched. Germline V gene sequence: CDR1 SEHNR, CDR2 FQNEAQ (reference sequence). Generated by immunoSEQ multiplex PCR, the TCRdb table keeps only in-frame clones and is missing some. Here the sample spans 100,000 to 150,000 clones, 75% to 85% being singletons. This receptor was identified in a man aged 35-49 years with active or convalescent COVID-19. Sequenced: peripheral blood. The chain has TRBV7-9 and TRBJ1-2; 9 bases are shared with TRBD1. The CDR3 here is CASSLGIQGAYYGYTF. CDR3 nucleotides: TGTGCCAGCAGCCTTGGTATACAGGGGGCGTACTATGGCTACACCTTC.